This paragraph covers one T cell receptor beta chain sequence. This sample was included in a study of T-cell reconstitution after alpha-beta-depleted transplantation in children. Preparing the TCRbeta library involved the use of unique molecular identifiers. TCRdb called the PCR reads again in MiXCR, with one record for every CDR3 protein. Of around 370,000 distinct CDR3 sequences in the sample, under 13% were seen once. The origin of this receptor is a human donor who donated a stem cell graft to a child with acute lymphoblastic leukemia. Source: PBMCs from the stem cell graft donor, taken from the stem cell graft.

The CDR3 loop reads CSATGGGLAGPNTQYF. Here the CDR3 DNA reads TGCAGTGCCACGGGGGGGGGACTAGCGGGACCAAATACGCAGTATTTT. V and J are TRBV20-1 and TRBJ2-3, with TRBD2 matching over 13 bases. CDR3 size: 16 residues. Germline-derived CDR1 and CDR2 are DFQATT and SNEGSKA (reference sequence). J gave up 7 bases and V 6 bases, and 13 bases lay outside the gene matches.